These 7 T cell receptor beta chains were sequenced from one sample in a study of graft-versus-host responses after intestinal transplantation. Produced via immunoSEQ multiplex PCR; TCRdb's table is partial and in-frame only. The table includes under 7,500 clones, 20% to 30% detected once. The source was alloreactive CD4+ T cells from a mixed lymphocyte reaction culture, collected before intestinal transplant. Subset reported: CFSE-low proliferating T cells sorted from approximately 6-day pre-transplant mixed lymphocyte reaction (GvH or HvG direction). The receptors derive from a human patient who received an intestinal transplant.

This clone was observed a handful of times. The chain uses TRBV7-3 and TRBJ2-7; no firm D call. Trimming shortened V by 4 bases and J by 2 bases, and 6 bases separated the two germline ends. The CDR3 has 12 amino acids. Looked up from germline, CDR1 is SGHTA and CDR2 is FQGTGA. CDR3 amino acids: CASSWVAYEQYF. As DNA, the CDR3 is TGTGCCAGCAGCTGGGTCGCCTACGAGCAGTACTTC.

The chain uses TRBV5-1 and TRBJ2-7, with D perhaps matching TRBD1 (6 bases). The CDR3 is 14 amino acids. Germline-derived CDR1 and CDR2 are SGHRS and YFSETQ. Trimming stripped 4 bases from V and 3 bases from J, with 14 bases between. The DNA for the CDR3 is TGCGCCAGCAGCCCGAGGGACACTGGCTACGAGCAGTACTTC. It specifies CASSPRDTGYEQYF. Drawing the rest from reference TRBV5-1 and TRBJ2-7, the complete variable domain is KAGVTQTPRYLIKTRGQQVTLSCSPISGHRSVSWYQQTPGQGLQFLFEYFSETQRNKGNFPGRFSGRQFSNSRSEMNVSTLELGDSALYLCASSPRDTGYEQYFGPGTRLTVT.

This clone came up once. The rearrangement uses TRBV4-3 and TRBJ1-5; D remains unclear. V was shortened by 4 bases and J by 6 bases, with 16 bases between the two germline ends. The germline gives CDR1 LGHNA, CDR2 YSLEER. This CDR3 has 15 residues. CDR3 DNA: TGCGCCAGCAGCCCCCTGGGTCCGGTCGGTCAGCCCCAGCATTTT. Residues: CASSPLGPVGQPQHF.

The chain carries TRBV19 and TRBJ2-1; the match to TRBD2 covers 8 bases. Per germline, CDR1 LNHDA and CDR2 SQIVND (reference sequence). The V segment lost 10 bases and the J segment 13 bases; nucleotides outside the gene matches: 12. This CDR3 is built from 12 residues. CDR3 in amino acids: CATSPREGKQFF. In DNA, the CDR3 is TGTGCCACAAGTCCTCGGGAGGGAAAACAGTTCTTC.

The V and J genes are TRBV29-1 and TRBJ2-5, with a tentative D call TRBD1 (6 bases). The CDR3 consists of 14 residues. V was shortened by 7 bases and J by 1 base, with 16 bases between the two germline ends. Germline V gene lookup returns CDR1 SQVTM and CDR2 ANQGSEA. For the CDR3, the DNA is TGCAGCGCCCCCATGGGGGCAGGCCAAGAGACCCAGTACTTC. Translating gives CSAPMGAGQETQYF. The full variable domain, completed using reference TRBV29-1 and TRBJ2-5, is SAVISQKPSRDICQRGTSLTIQCQVDSQVTMMFWYRQQPGQSLTLIATANQGSEATYESGFVIDKFPISRPNLTFSTLTVSNMSPEDSSIYLCSAPMGAGQETQYFGPGTRLLVL.

The chain is built from TRBV5-1 and TRBJ2-7; unclear D gene. The germline V gene encodes CDR1 SGHRS and CDR2 YFSETQ. The V end lost 1 base, the J end lost 5 bases, and 19 bases lay between the germline ends. This CDR3 has 16 amino acids. The CDR3, as DNA: TGCGCCAGCAGCTTGATGAGGCGGATATACTCGGACGAGCAGTACTTC. It yields the protein CASSLMRRIYSDEQYF.

This rearrangement joins TRBV18 to TRBJ2-7, with D tentatively TRBD1 (6 bases). In germline, CDR1 is KGHSH, CDR2 LQKENI. The CDR3 totals 13 residues. V lost 2 bases and J lost 3, with 8 bases in between. The CDR3 sequence: CASSPGDNYEQYF. In DNA, the CDR3 is TGTGCCAGCTCACCAGGGGACAACTACGAGCAGTACTTC. The full variable domain, completed using reference TRBV18 and TRBJ2-7, is NAGVMQNPRHLVRRRGQEARLRCSPMKGHSHVYWYRQLPEEGLKFMVYLQKENIIDESGMPKERFSAEFPKEGPSILRIQQVVRGDSAAYFCASSPGDNYEQYFGPGTRLTVT.